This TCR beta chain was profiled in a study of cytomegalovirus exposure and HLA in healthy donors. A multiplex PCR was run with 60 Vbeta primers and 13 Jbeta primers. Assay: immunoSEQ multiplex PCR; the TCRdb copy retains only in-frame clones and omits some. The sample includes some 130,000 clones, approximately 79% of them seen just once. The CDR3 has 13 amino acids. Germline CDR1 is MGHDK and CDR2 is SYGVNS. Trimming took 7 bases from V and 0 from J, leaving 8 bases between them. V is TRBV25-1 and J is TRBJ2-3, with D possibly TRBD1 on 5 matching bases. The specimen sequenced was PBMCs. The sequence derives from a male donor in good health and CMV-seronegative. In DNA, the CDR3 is TGTGCCAGCAACCAGGGTAGCACAGATACGCAGTATTTT. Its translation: CASNQGSTDTQYF.